One sample yielded the 10 T cell receptor beta chains listed below, sequenced in a study of T-cell memory formation after mild COVID-19 listed by TCRdb under 2021. The library was made by 5' RACE. Sequencing relied on an Illumina NovaSeq 6000. TCRdb passed the public sequencing reads through fastp at Q25 and MiXCR, retaining productive beta sequences. A single entry per CDR3 protein holds the most common genes and DNA from its merged rows. This sample has around 530,000 distinct CDR3 sequences in its table, and less than 25% of those were observed once. About 8.2% of the sample is in the top ten clones. Sequences were obtained from PBMCs or a T cell subset sorted from them (not recorded which). The origin of the receptors is an adult woman who had mild COVID-19 (a few samples of this study predate the infection). The sample titles of this study are shuffled in the database, so cell type and time point are left out; the donor was told from shared clones.

This clonotype occurred a few times. This rearrangement joins TRBV20-1 to TRBJ2-1, with D possibly TRBD1 on 6 matching bases. V was pared by 7 bases and J by 3 bases, with 13 bases between. The CDR3 runs to 13 residues. Germline-derived CDR1 and CDR2 are DFQATT and SNEGSKA (reference sequence). The DNA for the CDR3 is TGCAGTGATTTGGGGGCCGGCTACAATGAGCAGTTCTTC. It yields the protein CSDLGAGYNEQFF.

The chain carries TRBV5-1 and TRBJ2-7; no firm D call. This CDR3 is 14 amino acids long. In germline, CDR1 is SGHRS, CDR2 YFSETQ. Trimming took 0 bases from V and 0 from J, leaving 7 bases between them. The DNA of the CDR3 is TGCGCCAGCAGCTTGGGTGACATCTCCTACGAGCAGTACTTC. Translating it yields CASSLGDISYEQYF.

The J gene is TRBJ2-6, the V gene TRBV15; 7 bases match TRBD1. V gave up 0 bases and J gave up 2 bases; unmatched junction bases: 4. The CDR3 loop spans 17 amino acids. Germline lookup yields CDR1 LNHNV and CDR2 YYDKDF (reference sequence). The CDR3 bases are TGTGCCACCAGCAGAGATCTAGGGGGCGCTGGGGCCAACGTCCTGACTTTC. Protein sequence: CATSRDLGGAGANVLTF.

V and J are TRBV2 and TRBJ2-7, with 8 bases matching TRBD1. Trimming at V came to 3 bases and at J to 0 bases, leaving 7 bases not matched to a gene. Germline V lookup: CDR1 SNHLY, CDR2 FYNNEI. The CDR3 contains 16 residues. The DNA of the CDR3 is TGTGCCAGCAGTGACCGACAGGGGATCCCCTCCTACGAGCAGTACTTC. It codes for CASSDRQGIPSYEQYF.

The chain joins TRBV4-3 to TRBJ2-1, with 8 bases aligning to TRBD2. This CDR3 has 16 amino acids. Germline V gene sequence: CDR1 LGHNA, CDR2 YSLEER. With V trimmed by 0 bases and J by 2 bases, 3 bases remained unmatched. The CDR3 region is CASSQETGGTYNEQFF. The CDR3 region has the DNA TGCGCCAGCAGCCAAGAGACGGGAGGGACCTACAATGAGCAGTTCTTC.

This clonotype was seen only a few times. The V and J genes are TRBV7-2 and TRBJ1-2; D is uncertain. The germline V and J ends were trimmed by 8 bases and 4 bases, with 17 bases remaining between them. Germline assignment: CDR1 SGHTA and CDR2 FQGNSA. This CDR3 is built from 14 residues. For the CDR3, the DNA is TGTGCCAGCGGGATCAGAAGCAGAGGCTATGGCTACACCTTC. Residues: CASGIRSRGYGYTF. Variable domain in full (rest from reference TRBV7-2 and TRBJ1-2): GAGVSQSPSNKVTEKGKDVELRCDPISGHTALYWYRQSLGQGLEFLIYFQGNSAPDKSGLPSDRFSAERTGGSVSTLTIQRTQQEDSAVYLCASGIRSRGYGYTFGSGTRLTVV.

This clonotype was counted a few times. This may be a read error: a much more frequent sequence differs by one nucleotide. The chain carries TRBV7-3 and TRBJ2-7; the match to TRBD1 covers 8 bases. The germline gives CDR1 SGHTA, CDR2 FQGTGA. Unmatched junction bases numbered 4, after V lost 6 bases and J lost 0 bases. The CDR3 extends over 14 amino acids. CDR3 amino acids: CASRQTGGSYEQYF. The CDR3 region has the DNA TGTGCCAGCAGGCAAACAGGGGGCTCCTACGAGCAGTACTTC.

V and J are TRBV21-1 and TRBJ2-5; the tabulated D call, TRBD2, remains unverified against the DNA. TRBV21-1 is noted as a pseudogene. The CDR3 consists of 19 residues. The CDR3 region is CASSRRRDSERRVGETQYF. CDR3 DNA: TGTGCCAGCAGCAGGCGTCGGGACTCCGAAAGGAGGGTCGGGGAGACCCAGTACTTC.

This clonotype came up a few times. V and J are TRBV9 and TRBJ2-1, with D uncertain. The germline gives CDR1 SGDLS, CDR2 YYNGEE. CDR3 length: 16 amino acids. V dropped 0 bases and J dropped 0 bases, with 10 bases sitting between them. The CDR3 here is CASSVGQRSSYNEQFF. CDR3 sequence (DNA): TGTGCCAGCAGCGTAGGGCAACGGAGCTCCTACAATGAGCAGTTCTTC.

V and J are TRBV7-9 and TRBJ2-1, with D tentatively TRBD2 (5 bases). CDR3 length: 15 residues. V was pared by 7 bases and J by 8 bases, with 21 bases between. Germline V gene data show CDR1 as SEHNR and CDR2 as FQNEAQ (reference sequence). This CDR3 is CASTPGIARGYEQFF. The CDR3 DNA reads as TGTGCCAGCACCCCCGGTATAGCCAGAGGGTATGAGCAGTTCTTC.